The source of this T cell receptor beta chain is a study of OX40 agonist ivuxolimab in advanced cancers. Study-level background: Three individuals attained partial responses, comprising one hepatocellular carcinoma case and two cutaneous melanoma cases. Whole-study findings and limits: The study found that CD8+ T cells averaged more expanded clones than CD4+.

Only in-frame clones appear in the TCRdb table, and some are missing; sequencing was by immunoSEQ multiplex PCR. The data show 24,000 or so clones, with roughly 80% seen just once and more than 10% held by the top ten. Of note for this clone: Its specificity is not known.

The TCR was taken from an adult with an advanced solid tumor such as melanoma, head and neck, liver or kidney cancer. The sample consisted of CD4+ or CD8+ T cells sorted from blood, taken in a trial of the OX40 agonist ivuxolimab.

As DNA, the CDR3 is TGTGCCAGCAGCTTACGACTTCCAGGTCCCTACGAGCAGTACTTC. It encodes CASSLRLPGPYEQYF. The chain carries TRBV7-2 and TRBJ2-7; D gene unclear. Germline V gene lookup returns CDR1 SGHTA and CDR2 FQGNSA. Trimming cost V 2 bases and J 2 bases, with 13 bases left between them. The CDR3 runs to 15 residues.